These 14 T cell receptor beta chains share one sample of origin, sequenced in a study of tumor-infiltrating lymphocytes in primary liver carcinoma. Joint extraction of RNA and DNA used roughly 18-34 mg of bulk tissue that was unsorted. Reverse transcription of about 500 ng total RNA with a constant-region primer produced TCR beta cDNA. Sequencing libraries for TCR beta derived from three nested multiplex PCR rounds that used slightly modified ARM-PCR. TRBV1-TRBV30 forward and Cbeta reverse primers drove the first two approximately 10-cycle rounds. MiXCR was run by TCRdb on the multiplex PCR reads, yielding one entry per CDR3 protein. The sample contains about 200,000 distinct CDR3 sequences, around four fifths of which appear only once. The sample taken for sequencing was tumor tissue from primary liver carcinoma. The source of these receptors is a man in his forties with primary liver carcinoma and hepatitis B virus infection.

The gene calls are TRBV12-3 or TRBV12-4 and TRBJ2-2, with D perhaps matching TRBD2 (6 bases). V lost 2 bases and J lost 8, with 24 bases in between. The CDR3 contains 18 residues. The CDR3 loop reads CASSLITGSSRITGELFF. In DNA form, the CDR3 reads TGTGCCAGCAGTTTAATCACCGGGAGTAGCAGAATCACAGGGGAGCTGTTTTTT.

To note about this clonotype: Sequence at one end of the junction differs from germline and may be a read error. The genes are TRBV11-2 and TRBJ2-7; no definite D call. CDR1 and CDR2 (germline): SGHAT, FQNNGV. The CDR3 spans 15 residues. CDR3: CVSNSGRLYAREQYF. The CDR3, as DNA: TGTGTCAGCAACTCCGGACGGCTTTACGCGCGCGAGCAGTATTTC.

Turning to this clonotype: At one end the junction does not follow the germline gene, possibly because of a read error. CDR3: CNVEVGGRGQGEQFF. The CDR3 nucleotides read TGCAACGTTGAAGTAGGAGGAAGGGGGCAGGGTGAGCAGTTCTTC. The gene calls are TRBV29-1 and TRBJ2-1, with 7 bases fitting TRBD1. This CDR3 contains 15 residues. Germline-derived CDR1 and CDR2 are SQVTM and ANQGSEA.

V is TRBV12-3 or TRBV12-4 and J is TRBJ1-1; no clear D gene. The CDR3 is 13 amino acids. The V end lost 6 bases, the J end lost 3 bases, and 11 bases lay between the germline ends. The chain's CDR3 is CASRIRIDTEAFF. For the CDR3, the DNA is TGTGCCAGCAGGATTCGTATTGACACTGAAGCTTTCTTT.

Worth noting for this clonotype: This likely comes from a read error, as the CDR3 has no conserved phenylalanine or tryptophan at its end. The V and J genes are TRBV12-5 and TRBJ2-1; D call uncertain. CDR3 length equals 13 residues. CDR1 and CDR2 (germline): LGHNT, FRNRAP. The CDR3 spells CVSGFSIYNEQFL. CDR3 bases: TGTGTTAGTGGTTTTTCTATATACAATGAGCAGTTCTTA.

A note on this clonotype: A read error is likely, as this CDR3 ends without the conserved phenylalanine or tryptophan. The chain joins TRBV6-1 to TRBJ2-5; a weak D match, TRBD1 (6 bases). CDR1 MNHNS and CDR2 SASEGT come from the germline V gene. Trimming left V 6 bases short and J 10 bases short, with 24 bases between. The CDR3 runs to 15 residues. The CDR3 nucleotides read TGTGCCAGCAGAGCACTGGGGGCGAACCAAGAAATCCAGTACTTA. Amino acid sequence: CASRALGANQEIQYL.

For this clonotype: No conserved phenylalanine or tryptophan ends this CDR3, so it is likely a read error. The DNA is left out, because the CDR3 cannot be placed on it with certainty; the CDR3 is given as TCRdb lists it. This chain uses TRBV29-1 with TRBJ1-1; TRBD1, the table's D call, was not compared with the DNA. From germline, CDR1 is SQVTM and CDR2 ANQGSEA. The CDR3 has 14 residues if both end residues are counted. The CDR3 loop is CSVEEWTGRTEAFV.

Concerning this clonotype: No conserved phenylalanine or tryptophan ends this CDR3, so it is likely a read error. The genes are TRBV12-3 or TRBV12-4 and TRBJ2-3, with D possibly being TRBD2 (6 bases). The CDR3 spans 16 residues. The CDR3 nucleotides are TGTACCAGCAGTTTAGATTCCAGCGGGAGCACAGATACGCAGTATCTT. It is translated as CTSSLDSSGSTDTQYL.

Details on this clonotype: Compared with germline, one end of the junction differs, possibly owing to a read error. This chain uses TRBV11-3 with TRBJ1-5, with D perhaps TRBD1 (5 bases). Germline CDR1 SGHNT, CDR2 YENEEA. The CDR3 spans 15 residues. CDR3 protein: CANSLGLGVAQPQHF. The CDR3 DNA is TGTGCCAACAGCTTAGGCCTGGGGGTGGCTCAGCCCCAGCATTTT.

In regard to this clonotype: A clone one base away is much larger, so this may be a read error. As DNA, the CDR3 is TGTGCCAGCAGATTTCTAGCGGGGAACACCGGGGAGCTGTTTTTT. This encodes CASRFLAGNTGELFF. This chain uses TRBV7-9 with TRBJ2-2; 8 bases align to TRBD2. Trimming cost V 6 bases and J 1 base; bases outside gene matches: 4. Per germline, CDR1 SEHNR and CDR2 FQNEAQ (reference sequence). CDR3 length: 15 amino acids.

V usage is TRBV6-1 and J usage is TRBJ2-3; a possible D gene is TRBD2 (5 bases). The CDR3 is 14 residues long. Per the germline V gene, CDR1 is MNHNS and CDR2 is SASEGT. Between the trimmed V and J ends, which lost 1 base and 4 bases, there was a span of 9 bases. The CDR3 bases are TGTGCCAGCAGTGAAGAACTAGGCCCAGATACGCAGTATTTT. Translating gives CASSEELGPDTQYF.

This chain joins TRBV6-1 and TRBJ2-7; 9 bases agree with TRBD1. Germline CDR1 is MNHNS and CDR2 is SASEGT. J was trimmed by 3 bases and V by 10 bases; bases with no gene match: 7. The CDR3 is 13 amino acids. The CDR3: CATETGGYYEQYF. CDR3 DNA: TGTGCCACCGAGACAGGGGGGTACTACGAGCAGTACTTC.

Note on this clonotype: This sequence may be a read error, since a much larger clone differs from it by one base. This chain links TRBV7-9 with TRBJ2-1; TRBD2 matches at 7 bases. J was trimmed by 9 bases and V by 6 bases; bases with no gene match: 14. Per the germline V gene, CDR1 is SEHNR and CDR2 is FQNEAQ (reference sequence). This CDR3 comprises 15 residues. Written as DNA, the CDR3 is TGTGCCAGCAGTCAATTGGGTGGGAGGGCCATTGAGCAGTTCTTC. Its translation: CASSQLGGRAIEQFF.

The chain links TRBV30 to TRBJ1-1; D is undetermined. V lost 8 bases to trimming and J lost 11 bases, with 18 bases between them. The germline gives CDR1 GTSNPN, CDR2 SVGIG (reference sequence). There are 11 residues in the CDR3. The CDR3 coding sequence is TGTGCCCGGAACACAGAGACGAGGGCTTTCTTT. Translating gives CARNTETRAFF.